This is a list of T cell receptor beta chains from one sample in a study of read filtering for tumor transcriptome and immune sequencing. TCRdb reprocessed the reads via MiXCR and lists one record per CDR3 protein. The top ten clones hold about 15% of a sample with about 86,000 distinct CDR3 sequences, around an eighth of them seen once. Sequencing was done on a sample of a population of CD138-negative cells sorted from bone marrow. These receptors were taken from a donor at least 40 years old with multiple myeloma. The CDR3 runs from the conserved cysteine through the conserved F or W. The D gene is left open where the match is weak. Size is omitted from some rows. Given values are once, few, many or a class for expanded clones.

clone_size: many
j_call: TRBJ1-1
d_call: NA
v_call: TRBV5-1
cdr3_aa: CASSLVAAVDTEAFF
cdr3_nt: TGCGCCAGCAGCTTGGTAGCGGCGGTTGACACTGAAGCTTTCTTT

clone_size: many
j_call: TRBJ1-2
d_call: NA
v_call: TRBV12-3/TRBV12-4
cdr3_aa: CASSNAETLKGYTF
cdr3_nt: TGTGCCAGCAGCAACGCCGAAACCCTAAAAGGCTACACCTTC

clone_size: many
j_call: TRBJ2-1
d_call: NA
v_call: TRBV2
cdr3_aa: CASSGPQGSNEQFF
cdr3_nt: TGTGCCAGCAGCGGGCCGCAGGGTTCCAATGAGCAGTTCTTC

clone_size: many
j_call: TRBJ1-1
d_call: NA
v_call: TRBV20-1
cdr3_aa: CSAPTRVMNTEAFF
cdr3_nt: TGCAGTGCCCCGACCAGGGTAATGAACACTGAAGCTTTCTTT

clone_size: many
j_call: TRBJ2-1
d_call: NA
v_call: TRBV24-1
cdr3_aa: CATQASSSYNEQFF
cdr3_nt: TGTGCCACCCAGGCATCCAGCTCCTACAATGAGCAGTTCTTC

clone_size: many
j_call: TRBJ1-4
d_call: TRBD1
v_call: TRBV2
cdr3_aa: CASTFFSRGEKLFF
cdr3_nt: TGTGCCAGCACTTTCTTCTCCAGGGGGGAAAAACTGTTTTTT

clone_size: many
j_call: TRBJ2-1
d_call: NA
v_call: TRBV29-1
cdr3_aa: CSVEDRREAISYNEQFF
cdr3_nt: TGCAGCGTTGAAGATAGGAGGGAGGCCATTTCCTACAATGAGCAGTTCTTC

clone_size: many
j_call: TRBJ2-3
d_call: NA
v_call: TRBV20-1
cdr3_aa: CSARDPRASTDTQYF
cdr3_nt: TGCAGTGCTAGAGATCCGAGGGCTAGCACAGATACGCAGTATTTT

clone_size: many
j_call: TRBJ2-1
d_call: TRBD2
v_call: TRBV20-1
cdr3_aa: CSAPTSGRVLNEQFF
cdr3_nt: TGCAGTGCTCCTACTAGCGGGAGAGTGCTCAATGAGCAGTTCTTC

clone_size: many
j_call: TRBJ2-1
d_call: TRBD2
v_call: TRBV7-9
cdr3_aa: CASSLRAATSGYNEQFF
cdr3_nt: TGTGCCAGCAGCTTAAGGGCCGCGACTAGCGGCTACAATGAGCAGTTCTTC

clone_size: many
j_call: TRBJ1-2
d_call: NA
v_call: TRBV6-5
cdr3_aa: CASSPDRHYGYTF
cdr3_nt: TGTGCCAGCAGCCCTGACAGGCACTATGGCTACACCTTC

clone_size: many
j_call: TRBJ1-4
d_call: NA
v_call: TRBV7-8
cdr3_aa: CASSATGSNEKLFF
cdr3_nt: TGTGCCAGCAGCGCCACCGGCTCTAATGAAAAACTGTTTTTT

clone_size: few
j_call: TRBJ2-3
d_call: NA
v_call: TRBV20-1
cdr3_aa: CSAARLSEGDTQYF
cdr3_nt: TGCAGTGCTGCCCGACTCTCCGAGGGAGATACGCAGTATTTT

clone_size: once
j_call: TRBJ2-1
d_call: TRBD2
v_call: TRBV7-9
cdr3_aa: CASSPPSGRNEQFF
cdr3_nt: TGTGCCAGCAGCCCCCCTAGCGGGAGGAATGAGCAGTTCTTC

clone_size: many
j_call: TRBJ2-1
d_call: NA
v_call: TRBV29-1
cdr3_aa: CSVNTNNEQFF
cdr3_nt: TGCAGCGTCAATACGAACAATGAGCAGTTCTTC

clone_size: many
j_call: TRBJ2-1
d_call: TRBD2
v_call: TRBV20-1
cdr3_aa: CSASDSGRAGEQFF
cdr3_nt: TGCAGTGCTAGTGATAGCGGGAGGGCCGGTGAGCAGTTCTTC

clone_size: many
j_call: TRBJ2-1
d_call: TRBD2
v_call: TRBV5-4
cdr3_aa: CASSLAPGREGSEQFF
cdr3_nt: TGTGCCAGCAGCCTGGCCCCCGGGAGGGAGGGGAGTGAGCAGTTCTTC

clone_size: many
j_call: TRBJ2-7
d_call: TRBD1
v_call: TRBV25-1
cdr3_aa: CASSGEGQGIDYEQYF
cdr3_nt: TGTGCCAGCAGCGGGGAAGGACAGGGCATAGACTACGAGCAGTACTTC

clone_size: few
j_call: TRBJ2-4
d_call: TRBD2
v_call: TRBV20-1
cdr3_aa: CSAVGLAGDSGYKNIQYF
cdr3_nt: TGCAGTGCAGTGGGACTAGCGGGAGATTCTGGGTACAAAAACATTCAGTACTTC

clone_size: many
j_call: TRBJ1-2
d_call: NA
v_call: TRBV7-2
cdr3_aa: CASSSRVGTAYGYTF
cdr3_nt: TGTGCCAGCAGCTCGAGAGTCGGGACGGCCTATGGCTACACCTTC

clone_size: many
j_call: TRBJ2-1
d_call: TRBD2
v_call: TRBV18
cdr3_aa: CASSPAGLAGMVQFF
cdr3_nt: TGTGCCAGCTCACCCGCAGGACTAGCGGGAATGGTGCAGTTCTTC

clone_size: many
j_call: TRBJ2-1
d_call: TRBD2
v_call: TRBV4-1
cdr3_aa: CASSQDRGSSYNEQFF
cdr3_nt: TGCGCCAGCAGCCAAGACCGCGGGAGCTCCTACAATGAGCAGTTCTTC

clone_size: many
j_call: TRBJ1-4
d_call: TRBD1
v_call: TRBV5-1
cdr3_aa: CASRKTSGTANEKLFF
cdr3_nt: TGCGCCAGCAGGAAAACCTCCGGGACAGCTAATGAAAAACTGTTTTTT

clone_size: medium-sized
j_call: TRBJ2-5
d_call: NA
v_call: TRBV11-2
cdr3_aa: CASSLDRPPETQYF
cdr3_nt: TGTGCCAGCAGCTTAGATAGGCCCCCGGAGACCCAGTACTTC

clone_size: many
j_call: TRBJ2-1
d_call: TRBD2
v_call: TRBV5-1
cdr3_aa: CASSPGLLAGSYNEQFF
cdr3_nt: TGCGCCAGCAGCCCCGGATTACTAGCGGGATCCTACAATGAGCAGTTCTTC

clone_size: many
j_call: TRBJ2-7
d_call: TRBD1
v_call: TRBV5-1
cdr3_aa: CASRGTGRAYEQYF
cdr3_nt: TGCGCCAGCAGAGGGACAGGGAGGGCCTACGAGCAGTACTTC

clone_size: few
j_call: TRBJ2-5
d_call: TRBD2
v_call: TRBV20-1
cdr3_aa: CSASTSGGPWETQYF
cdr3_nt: TGCAGTGCTTCGACTAGCGGGGGGCCGTGGGAGACCCAGTACTTC

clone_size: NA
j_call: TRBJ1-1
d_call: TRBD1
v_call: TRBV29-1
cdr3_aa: CSVADRGNTEAFF
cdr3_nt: TGCAGCGTTGCGGACAGGGGCAACACTGAAGCTTTCTTT

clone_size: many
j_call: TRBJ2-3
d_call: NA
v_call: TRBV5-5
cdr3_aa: CASSLKGARITDTQYF
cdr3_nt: TGTGCCAGCAGCTTGAAAGGCGCGCGTATCACAGATACGCAGTATTTT

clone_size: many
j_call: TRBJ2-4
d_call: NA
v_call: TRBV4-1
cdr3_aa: CASSLLDANIQYF
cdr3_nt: TGCGCCAGCAGCCTTTTGGACGCAAACATTCAGTACTTC

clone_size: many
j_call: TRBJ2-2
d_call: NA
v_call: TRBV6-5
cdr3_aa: CASSYYRGPGELFF
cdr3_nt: TGTGCCAGCAGTTACTACCGAGGTCCCGGGGAGCTGTTTTTT

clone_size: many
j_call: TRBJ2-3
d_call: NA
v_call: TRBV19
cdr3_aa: CASKPGQGGHTQYF
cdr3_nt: TGTGCCAGTAAACCGGGACAAGGAGGACATACGCAGTATTTT

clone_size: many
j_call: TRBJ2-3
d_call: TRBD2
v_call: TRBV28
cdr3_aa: CASSLGALAGNTDTQYF
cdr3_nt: TGTGCCAGCAGTTTAGGTGCCCTAGCGGGGAACACAGATACGCAGTATTTT

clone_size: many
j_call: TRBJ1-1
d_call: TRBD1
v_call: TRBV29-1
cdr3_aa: CSVVTGANTEAFF
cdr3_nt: TGCAGCGTGGTGACAGGGGCGAACACTGAAGCTTTCTTT

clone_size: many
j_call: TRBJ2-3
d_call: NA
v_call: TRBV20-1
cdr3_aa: CSARDGARTDTQYF
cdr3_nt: TGCAGTGCTAGAGATGGGGCTCGCACAGATACGCAGTATTTT

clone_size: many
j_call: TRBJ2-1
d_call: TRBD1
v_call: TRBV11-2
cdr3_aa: CASSRGQMDNEQFF
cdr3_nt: TGTGCCAGCAGCAGGGGGCAAATGGACAATGAGCAGTTCTTC

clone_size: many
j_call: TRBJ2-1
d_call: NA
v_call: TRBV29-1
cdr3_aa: CSVVSYNEQFF
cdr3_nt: TGCAGCGTTGTCTCCTACAATGAGCAGTTCTTC

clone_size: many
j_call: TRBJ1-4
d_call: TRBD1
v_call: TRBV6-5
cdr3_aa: CASSRTGSGEKLFF
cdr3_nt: TGTGCCAGCAGCCGGACAGGGTCGGGGGAAAAACTGTTTTTT

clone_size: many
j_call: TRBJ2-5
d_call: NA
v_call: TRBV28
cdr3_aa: CASTPHGYQETQYF
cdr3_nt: TGTGCCAGCACCCCCCACGGGTACCAAGAGACCCAGTACTTC

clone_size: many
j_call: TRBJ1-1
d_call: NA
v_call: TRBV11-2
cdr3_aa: CASSLKGGGQTPAFF
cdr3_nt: TGTGCCAGCAGCTTAAAGGGGGGAGGGCAGACCCCAGCTTTCTTT

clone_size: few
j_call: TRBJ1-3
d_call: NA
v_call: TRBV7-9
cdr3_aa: CASSLADSGNTIYF
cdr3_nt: TGTGCCAGCAGCTTGGCCGACTCTGGAAACACCATATATTTT

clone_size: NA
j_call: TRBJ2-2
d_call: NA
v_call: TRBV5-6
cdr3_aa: CASLPGTPTNTGELFF
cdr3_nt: TGTGCCAGCCTACCTGGGACACCTACGAACACCGGGGAGCTGTTTTTT

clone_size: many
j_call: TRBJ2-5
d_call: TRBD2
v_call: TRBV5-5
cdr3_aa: CASSLEVAGGRETQYF
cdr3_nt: TGTGCCAGCAGCTTGGAGGTAGCGGGAGGGAGAGAGACCCAGTACTTC

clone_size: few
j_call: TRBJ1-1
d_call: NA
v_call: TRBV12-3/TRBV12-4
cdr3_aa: CASTLQEGAAPEAFF
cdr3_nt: TGTGCCAGCACTCTACAGGAAGGAGCGGCCCCTGAAGCTTTCTTT

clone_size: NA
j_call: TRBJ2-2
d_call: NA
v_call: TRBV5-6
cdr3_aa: CASSQQETGELFF
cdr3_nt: TGTGCCAGCAGCCAACAGGAGACCGGGGAGCTGTTTTTT

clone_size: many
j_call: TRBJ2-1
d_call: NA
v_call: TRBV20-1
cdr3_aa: CSAPVRGKSYNEQFF
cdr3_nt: TGCAGTGCTCCCGTAAGAGGGAAGTCCTACAATGAGCAGTTCTTC